The clone carrying this TCR beta chain was picked up many times. As yet, its antigen is unknown. The data stem from a study of human T cells and chemical hapten exposure. Background on the study: The study traced per-sample TCR yield variation mainly to small differences in pooled library volumes. Study results and limitations: Sensitizing with DPC caused no change in TCRs above 1 in 1000 frequency.

In germline, CDR1 is SGDLS, CDR2 YYNGEE. V lost 0 bases and J 1 base, leaving 10 bases between the germline ends. This CDR3 is 15 amino acids long. Time point noted: healthy volunteer bleed at 2 weeks. The authors extracted total RNA from unfractionated whole blood. Library construction involved attaching unique molecular identifiers to individual cDNA molecules, which allowed quantitative, reproducible TCR counting. Per the original data handling: A per-sample median of roughly 96,000 TCRs was observed, with a range of roughly 20,000 to 690,600. Using its own MiXCR run on the RACE reads, TCRdb lists one record per CDR3 protein. The V and J calls, along with clone size, are taken from TCRdb and not from the paper's own processing. In the table there are some 50,000 distinct CDR3 sequences, about 4.5% of which are singletons.

The sequence was obtained from a human donor in good health. Some clones in this sample may be carry-over from other donors' samples. Material: whole blood. V usage is TRBV9 and J usage is TRBJ2-5, with D possibly matching TRBD2 (5 bases). CDR3 DNA: TGTGCCAGCAGCGTAGTGGCGGGCCTCCAAGAGACCCAGTACTTC. This translates into CASSVVAGLQETQYF.